This T cell receptor (beta chain) derives from a study of T cell repertoires in cytomegalovirus infection (dated by TCRdb to about 2019). About the investigation overall: Recently identified HLA-C-restricted CMV epitopes, whose presentation resists viral immunomodulation, were targeted by peptide stimulations together with well-studied HLA-B-restricted epitopes. Because public TCR beta signatures pointed to carriage of CMV infection together with the matching HLA type, the HLA type of each donor mattered for the analysis.

Study-level results and caveats: In both this cohort and an independent cohort of several hundred donors, the cumulative frequency of public TCR beta family members distinguished carriers of CMV infection plus the relevant HLA type. The ex vivo response was dominated by HLA-C-restricted CMV-specific TCR beta clonotypes, which also provided the single most frequent clonotype in two of eight donors.

The reads were generated on an Illumina HiSeq 1500. In-frame beta chains were kept once TCRdb had trimmed the public reads at Q25 with fastp and called clones with MiXCR. Each CDR3 protein gets just one entry, which takes the most common genes and DNA from the rows behind it. The sample yields fewer than 850,000 distinct CDR3 sequences; roughly 29% were counted once. The ten most abundant clones make up about 12% of the sample. Inclusive of the bounding cysteine and phenylalanine, the CDR3 is 12 residues long. Only the CDR3 part of the read is kept: 36 bases, read in frame from the first base. Based on the germline V gene, the CDR1 and CDR2 sequences are WSHSY and SAAADI. Trimming at the junction amounts to 7 bases on V and 12 bases on J, and the germline ends lie 16 bases apart. Explained via the paper, the treatment or condition label denotes: in vitro stimulation with specific CMV peptide epitopes to enrich CMV-specific T cells.

For this clonotype: Its antigen is currently not known. Within one base of it there is no much larger clone, and no base qualities were kept.

The sequence joins TRBV10-2 to TRBJ2-1, with a weak D call of TRBD1 (6 bases match). The sample in question was cultured CD8+ T cells from PBMCs, obtained from culture after CMV antigen stimulation. The clonotype comes from a human donor in good health (CMV status not recorded). Some clones in this sample may be carry-over from other donors' samples. The base sequence is TGCGCCAGCAAAAGGGACATACGCGGGCAGTTCTTC. This is translated as CASKRDIRGQFF.